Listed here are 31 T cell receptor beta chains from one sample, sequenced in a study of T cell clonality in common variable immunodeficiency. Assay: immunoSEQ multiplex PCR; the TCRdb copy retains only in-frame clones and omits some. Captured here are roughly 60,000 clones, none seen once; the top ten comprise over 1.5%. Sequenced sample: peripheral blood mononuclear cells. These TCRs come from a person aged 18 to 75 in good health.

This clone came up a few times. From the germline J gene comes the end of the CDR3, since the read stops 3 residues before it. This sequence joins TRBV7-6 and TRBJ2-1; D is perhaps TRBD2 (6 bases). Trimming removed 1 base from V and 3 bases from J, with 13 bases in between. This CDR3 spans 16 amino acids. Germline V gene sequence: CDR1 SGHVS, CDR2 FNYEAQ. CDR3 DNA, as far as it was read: TGTGCCAGCAGCTTAGAGTGGCTAGCGAACTACAATGAG. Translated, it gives CASSLEWLANYNE. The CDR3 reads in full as CASSLEWLANYNEQFF.

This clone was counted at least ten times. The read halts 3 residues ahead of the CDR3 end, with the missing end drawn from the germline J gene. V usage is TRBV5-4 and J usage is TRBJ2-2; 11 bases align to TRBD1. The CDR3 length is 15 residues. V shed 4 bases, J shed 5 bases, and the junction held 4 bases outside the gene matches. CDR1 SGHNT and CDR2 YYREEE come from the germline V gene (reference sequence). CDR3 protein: CASSLGTGGTGELFF. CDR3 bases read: TGTGCCAGCAGCCTAGGGACAGGGGGAACCGGGGAG.

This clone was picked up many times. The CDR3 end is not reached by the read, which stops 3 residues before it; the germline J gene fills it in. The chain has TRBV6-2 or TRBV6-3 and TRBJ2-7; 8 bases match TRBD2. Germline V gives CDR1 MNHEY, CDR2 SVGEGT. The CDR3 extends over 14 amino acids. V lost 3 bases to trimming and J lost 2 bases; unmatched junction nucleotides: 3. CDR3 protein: CASSYLAGAYEQYF. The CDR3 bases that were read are TGTGCCAGCAGTTATCTAGCGGGCGCCTACGAG.

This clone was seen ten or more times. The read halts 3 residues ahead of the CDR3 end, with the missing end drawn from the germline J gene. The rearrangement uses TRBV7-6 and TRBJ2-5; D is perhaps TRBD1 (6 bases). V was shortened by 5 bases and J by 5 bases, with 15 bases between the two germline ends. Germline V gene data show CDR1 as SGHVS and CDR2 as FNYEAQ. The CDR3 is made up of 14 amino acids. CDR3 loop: CASSVRGGQETQYF. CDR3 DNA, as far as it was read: TGTGCCAGCAGCGTGCGTGGGGGCCAGGAGACC.

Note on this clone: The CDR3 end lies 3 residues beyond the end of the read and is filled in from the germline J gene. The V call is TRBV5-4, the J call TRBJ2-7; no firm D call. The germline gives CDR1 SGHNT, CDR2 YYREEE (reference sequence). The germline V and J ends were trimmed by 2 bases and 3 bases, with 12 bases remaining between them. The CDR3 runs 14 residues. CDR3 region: CASSFGAANYEQYF. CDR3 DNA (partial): TGTGCCAGCAGCTTTGGCGCGGCTAACTACGAG.

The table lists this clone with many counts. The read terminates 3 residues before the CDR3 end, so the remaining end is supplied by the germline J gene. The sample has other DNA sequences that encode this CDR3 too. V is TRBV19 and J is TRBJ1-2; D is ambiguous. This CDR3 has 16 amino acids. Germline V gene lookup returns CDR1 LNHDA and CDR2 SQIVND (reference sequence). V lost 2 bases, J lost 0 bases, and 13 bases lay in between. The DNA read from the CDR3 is TGTGCCAGTAGTATAAAGCGACGGCTTACTAACTATGGC. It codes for CASSIKRRLTNYG. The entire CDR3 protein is CASSIKRRLTNYGYTF.

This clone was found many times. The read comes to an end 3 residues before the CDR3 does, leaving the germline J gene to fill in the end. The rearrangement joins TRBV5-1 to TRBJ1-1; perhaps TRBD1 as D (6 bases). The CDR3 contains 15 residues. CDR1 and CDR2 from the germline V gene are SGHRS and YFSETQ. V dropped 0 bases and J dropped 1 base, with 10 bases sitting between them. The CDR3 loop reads CASSLGGHTNTEAFF. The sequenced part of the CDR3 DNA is TGCGCCAGCAGCTTGGGGGGACACACGAACACTGAA.

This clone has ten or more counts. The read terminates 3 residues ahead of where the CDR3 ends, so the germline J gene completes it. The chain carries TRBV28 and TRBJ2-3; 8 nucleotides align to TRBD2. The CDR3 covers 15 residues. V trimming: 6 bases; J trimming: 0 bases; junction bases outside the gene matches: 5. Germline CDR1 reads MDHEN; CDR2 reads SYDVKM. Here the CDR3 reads CASRLSSGSTDTQYF. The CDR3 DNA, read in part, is TGTGCCAGCAGGCTCTCTAGCGGGAGCACAGATACG.

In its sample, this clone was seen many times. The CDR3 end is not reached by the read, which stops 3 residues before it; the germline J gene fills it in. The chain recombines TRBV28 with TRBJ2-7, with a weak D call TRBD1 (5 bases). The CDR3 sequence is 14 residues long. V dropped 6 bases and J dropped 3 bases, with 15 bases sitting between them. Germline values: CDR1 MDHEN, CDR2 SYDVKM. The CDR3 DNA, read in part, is TGTGCCAGCAGAGCCCGACAGTCTTTCTACGAG. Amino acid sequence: CASRARQSFYE. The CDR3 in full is CASRARQSFYEQYF.

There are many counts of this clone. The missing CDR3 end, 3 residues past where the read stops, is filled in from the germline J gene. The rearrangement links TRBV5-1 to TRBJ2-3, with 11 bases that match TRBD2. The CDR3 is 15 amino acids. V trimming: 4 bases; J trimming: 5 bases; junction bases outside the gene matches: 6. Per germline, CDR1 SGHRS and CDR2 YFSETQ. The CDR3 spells CASSVSGRAQDTQYF. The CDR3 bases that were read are TGCGCCAGCAGCGTTAGCGGGAGGGCTCAAGATACG.

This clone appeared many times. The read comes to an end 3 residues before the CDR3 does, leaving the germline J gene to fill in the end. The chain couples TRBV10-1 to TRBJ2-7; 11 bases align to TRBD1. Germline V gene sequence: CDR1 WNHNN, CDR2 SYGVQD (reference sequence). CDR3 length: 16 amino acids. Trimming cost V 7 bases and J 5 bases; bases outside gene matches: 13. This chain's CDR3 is CASKGTGGTLGDEQYF. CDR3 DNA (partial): TGCGCCAGCAAGGGGACAGGGGGAACCCTCGGAGACGAG.

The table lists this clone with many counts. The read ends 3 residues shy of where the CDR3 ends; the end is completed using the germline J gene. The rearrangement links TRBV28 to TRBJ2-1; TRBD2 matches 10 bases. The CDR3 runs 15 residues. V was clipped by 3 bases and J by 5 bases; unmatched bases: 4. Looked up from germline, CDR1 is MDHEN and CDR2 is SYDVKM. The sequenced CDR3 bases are TGTGCCAGCAGTTTCAGCCTAGCGGGAGACAATGAG. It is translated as CASSFSLAGDNE. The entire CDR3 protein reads CASSFSLAGDNEQFF.

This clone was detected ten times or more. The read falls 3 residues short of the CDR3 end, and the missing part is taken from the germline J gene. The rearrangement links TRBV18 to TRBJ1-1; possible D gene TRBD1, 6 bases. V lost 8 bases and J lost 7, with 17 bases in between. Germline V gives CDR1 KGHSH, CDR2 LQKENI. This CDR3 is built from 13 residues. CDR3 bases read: TGTGCCAGCATGAGGACAGCGGAGTATGAA. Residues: CASMRTAEYE. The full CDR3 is CASMRTAEYEAFF.

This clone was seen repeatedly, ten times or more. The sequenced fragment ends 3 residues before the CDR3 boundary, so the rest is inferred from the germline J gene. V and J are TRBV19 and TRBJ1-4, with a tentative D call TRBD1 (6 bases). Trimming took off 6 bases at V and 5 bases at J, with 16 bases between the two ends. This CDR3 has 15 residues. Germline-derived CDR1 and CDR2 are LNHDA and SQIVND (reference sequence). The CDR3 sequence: CASRRPGDANEKLFF. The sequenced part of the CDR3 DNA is TGTGCCAGTAGGAGACCAGGGGACGCCAATGAAAAA.

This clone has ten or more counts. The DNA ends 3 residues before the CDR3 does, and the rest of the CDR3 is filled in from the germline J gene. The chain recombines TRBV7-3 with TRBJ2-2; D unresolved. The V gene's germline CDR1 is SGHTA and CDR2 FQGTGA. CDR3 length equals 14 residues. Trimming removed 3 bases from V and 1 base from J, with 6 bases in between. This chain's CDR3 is CASSFSGNTGELFF. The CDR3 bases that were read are TGTGCCAGCAGCTTCTCCGGGAACACCGGGGAG.

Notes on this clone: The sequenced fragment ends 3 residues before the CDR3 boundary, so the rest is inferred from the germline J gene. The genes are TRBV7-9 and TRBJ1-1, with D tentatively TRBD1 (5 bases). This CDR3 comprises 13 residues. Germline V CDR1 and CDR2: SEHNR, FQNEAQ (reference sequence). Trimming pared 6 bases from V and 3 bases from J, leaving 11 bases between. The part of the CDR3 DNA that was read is TGTGCCAGCAGTCCCCGGGGGGACACTGAA. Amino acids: CASSPRGDTE. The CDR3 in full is CASSPRGDTEAFF.

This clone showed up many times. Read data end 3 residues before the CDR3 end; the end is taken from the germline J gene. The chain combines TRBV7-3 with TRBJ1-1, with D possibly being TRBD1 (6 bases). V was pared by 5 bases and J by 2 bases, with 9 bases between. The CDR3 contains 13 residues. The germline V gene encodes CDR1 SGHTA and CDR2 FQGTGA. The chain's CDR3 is CASSQGTNTEAFF. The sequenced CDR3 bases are TGTGCCAGCAGCCAGGGGACCAACACTGAA.

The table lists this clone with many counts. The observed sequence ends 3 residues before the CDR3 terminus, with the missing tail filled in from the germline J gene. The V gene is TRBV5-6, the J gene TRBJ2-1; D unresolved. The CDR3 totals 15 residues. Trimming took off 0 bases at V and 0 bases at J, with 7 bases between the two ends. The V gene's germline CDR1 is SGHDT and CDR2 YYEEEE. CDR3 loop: CASSLGYDSYNEQFF. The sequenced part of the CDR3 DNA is TGTGCCAGCAGCTTGGGCTATGACTCCTACAATGAG.

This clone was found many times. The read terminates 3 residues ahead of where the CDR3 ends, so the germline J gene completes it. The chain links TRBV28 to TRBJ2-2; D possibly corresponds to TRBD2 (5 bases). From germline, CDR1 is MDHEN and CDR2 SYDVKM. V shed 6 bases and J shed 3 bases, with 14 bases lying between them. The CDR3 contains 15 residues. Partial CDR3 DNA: TGTGCCAGCAGAGGCCCTAGCTCACACACCGGGGAG. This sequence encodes CASRGPSSHTGE. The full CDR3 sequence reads CASRGPSSHTGELFF.

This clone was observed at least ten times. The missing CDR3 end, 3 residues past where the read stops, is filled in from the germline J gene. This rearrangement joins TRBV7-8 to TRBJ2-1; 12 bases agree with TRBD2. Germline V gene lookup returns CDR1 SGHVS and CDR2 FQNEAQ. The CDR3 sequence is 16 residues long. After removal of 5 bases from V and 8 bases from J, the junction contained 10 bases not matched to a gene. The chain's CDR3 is CASSGNLAGGSYEQFF. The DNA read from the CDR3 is TGTGCCAGCAGCGGGAACCTAGCGGGAGGGTCCTATGAG.

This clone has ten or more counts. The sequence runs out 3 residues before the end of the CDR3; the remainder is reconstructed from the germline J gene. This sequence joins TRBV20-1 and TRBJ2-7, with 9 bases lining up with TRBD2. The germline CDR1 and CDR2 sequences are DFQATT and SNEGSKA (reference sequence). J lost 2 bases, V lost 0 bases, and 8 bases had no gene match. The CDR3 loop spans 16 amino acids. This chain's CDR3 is CSARDPSGIPAYEQYF. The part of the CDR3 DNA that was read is TGCAGTGCTAGAGATCCTAGCGGGATTCCCGCCTACGAG.

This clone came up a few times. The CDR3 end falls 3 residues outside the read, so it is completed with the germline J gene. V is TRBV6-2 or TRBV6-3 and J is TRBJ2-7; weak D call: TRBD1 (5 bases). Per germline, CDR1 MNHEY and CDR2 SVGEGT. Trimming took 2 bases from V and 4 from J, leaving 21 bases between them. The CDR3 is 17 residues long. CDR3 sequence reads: CASSYIRTSTFSYEQYF. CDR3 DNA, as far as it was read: TGTGCCAGCAGTTACATTCGGACAAGCACCTTTTCTTACGAG.

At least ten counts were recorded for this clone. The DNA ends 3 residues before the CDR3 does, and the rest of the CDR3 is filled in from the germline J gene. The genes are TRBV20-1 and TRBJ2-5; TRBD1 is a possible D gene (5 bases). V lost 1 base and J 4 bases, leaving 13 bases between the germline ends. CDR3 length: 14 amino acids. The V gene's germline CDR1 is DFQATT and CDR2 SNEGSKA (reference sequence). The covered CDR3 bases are TGCAGTGCTAGAGCCCCGGCAGGGCTAGAGACC. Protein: CSARAPAGLET. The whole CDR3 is CSARAPAGLETQYF.

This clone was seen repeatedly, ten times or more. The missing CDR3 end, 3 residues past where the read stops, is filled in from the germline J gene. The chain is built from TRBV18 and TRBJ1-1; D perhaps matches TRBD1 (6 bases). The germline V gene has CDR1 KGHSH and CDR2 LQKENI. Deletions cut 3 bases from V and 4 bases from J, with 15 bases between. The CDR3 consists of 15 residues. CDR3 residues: CASSPPNRDGTEAFF. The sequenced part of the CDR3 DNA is TGTGCCAGCTCACCCCCGAACAGGGATGGCACTGAA.

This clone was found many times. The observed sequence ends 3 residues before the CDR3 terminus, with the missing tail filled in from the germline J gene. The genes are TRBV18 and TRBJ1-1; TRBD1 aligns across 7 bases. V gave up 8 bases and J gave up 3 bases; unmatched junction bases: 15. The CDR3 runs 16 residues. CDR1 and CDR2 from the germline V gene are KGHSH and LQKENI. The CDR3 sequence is CASGPVTGMEHTEAFF. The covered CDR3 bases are TGTGCCAGCGGTCCTGTGACAGGGATGGAGCACACTGAA. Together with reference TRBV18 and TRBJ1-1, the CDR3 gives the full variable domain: NAGVMQNPRHLVRRRGQEARLRCSPMKGHSHVYWYRQLPEEGLKFMVYLQKENIIDESGMPKERFSAEFPKEGPSILRIQQVVRGDSAAYFCASGPVTGMEHTEAFFGQGTRLTVV.

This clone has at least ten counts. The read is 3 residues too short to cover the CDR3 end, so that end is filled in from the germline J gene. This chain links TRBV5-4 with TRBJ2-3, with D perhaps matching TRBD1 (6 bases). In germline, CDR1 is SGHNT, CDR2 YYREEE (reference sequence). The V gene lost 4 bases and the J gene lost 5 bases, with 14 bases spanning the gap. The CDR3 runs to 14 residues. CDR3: CASSASGVGDTQYF. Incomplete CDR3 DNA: TGTGCCAGCAGCGCTTCAGGGGTTGGAGATACG.

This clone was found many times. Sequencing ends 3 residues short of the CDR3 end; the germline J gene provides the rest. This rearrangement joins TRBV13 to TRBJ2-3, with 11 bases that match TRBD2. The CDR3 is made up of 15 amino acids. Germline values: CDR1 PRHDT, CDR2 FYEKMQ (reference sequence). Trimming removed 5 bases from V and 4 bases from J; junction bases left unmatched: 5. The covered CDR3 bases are TGTGCCAGCAGCCCACTAGCGGGAGAGTCAGATACG. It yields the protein CASSPLAGESDT. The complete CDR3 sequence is CASSPLAGESDTQYF.

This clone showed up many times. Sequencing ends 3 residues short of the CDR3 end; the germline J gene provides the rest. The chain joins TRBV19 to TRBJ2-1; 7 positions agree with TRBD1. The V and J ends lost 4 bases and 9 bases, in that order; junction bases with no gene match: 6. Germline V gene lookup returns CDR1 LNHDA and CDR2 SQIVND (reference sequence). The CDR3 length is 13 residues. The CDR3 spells CASSTNNRGEQFF. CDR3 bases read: TGTGCCAGTAGTACCAACAACAGGGGTGAG.

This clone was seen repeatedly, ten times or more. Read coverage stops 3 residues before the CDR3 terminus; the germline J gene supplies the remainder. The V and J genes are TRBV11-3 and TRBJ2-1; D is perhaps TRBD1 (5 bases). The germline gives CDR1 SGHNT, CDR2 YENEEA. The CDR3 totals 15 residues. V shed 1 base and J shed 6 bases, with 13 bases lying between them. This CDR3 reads CASSLGQGHGNEQFF. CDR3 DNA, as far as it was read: TGTGCCAGCAGCTTAGGGCAGGGTCATGGCAATGAG.

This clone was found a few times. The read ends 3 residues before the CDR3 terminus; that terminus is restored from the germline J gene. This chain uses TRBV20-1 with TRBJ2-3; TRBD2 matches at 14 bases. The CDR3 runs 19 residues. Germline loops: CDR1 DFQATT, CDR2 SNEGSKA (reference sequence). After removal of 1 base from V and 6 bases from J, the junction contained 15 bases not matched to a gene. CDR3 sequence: CSARAHGTSGSTGYDTQYF. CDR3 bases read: TGCAGTGCTAGAGCCCACGGGACTAGCGGGAGCACTGGGTACGATACG.

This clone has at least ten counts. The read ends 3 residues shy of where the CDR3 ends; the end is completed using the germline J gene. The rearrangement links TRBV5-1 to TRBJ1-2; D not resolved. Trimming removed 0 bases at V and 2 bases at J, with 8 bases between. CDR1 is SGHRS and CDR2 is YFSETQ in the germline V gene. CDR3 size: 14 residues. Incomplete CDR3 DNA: TGCGCCAGCAGCTTGGCCCCCGGGAACTATGGC. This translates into CASSLAPGNYG. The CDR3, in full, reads CASSLAPGNYGYTF.